The 20 T cell receptor beta chains listed next were all sequenced from one sample in a study of vaccination effects on CD4 cells after COVID-19. Produced via immunoSEQ multiplex PCR; TCRdb's table is partial and in-frame only. Among around 75,000 clones listed, roughly 73% were seen once. Before any sequencing was done, the ViraFEST assay used viral peptide pools to expand antigen-specific CD4+ T cells. Scientists isolated CD4+ T cells after an approximately 10-day culture period ended. Between March and December 2020, the person had a SARS-CoV-2 infection that PCR confirmed. What these receptors recognize is not known. Sample: CD4+ T cells from PBMCs cultured with HIV peptides, taken before COVID-19 vaccination. Subset noted: HIV-1 Nef peptide pool negative control/reference culture. All receptors come from a human donor who had a prior SARS-CoV-2 infection.

The CDR3, as DNA: TGTGCCAGTGGGGGGATGGGTGGCTACACCTTC. This gives the protein CASGGMGGYTF. This rearrangement joins TRBV2 to TRBJ1-2; the D gene is possibly TRBD1 (5 bases). Germline values: CDR1 SNHLY, CDR2 FYNNEI. The CDR3 consists of 11 residues. Trimming took off 9 bases at V and 7 bases at J, with 12 bases between the two ends.

The chain links TRBV4-2 to TRBJ2-7, with 7 bases matching TRBD2. With 0 bases clipped from V and 2 bases from J, the junction kept 7 bases outside the gene matches. The length of the CDR3 is 16 residues. The germline gives CDR1 LGHNA, CDR2 YNFKEQ. CDR3 protein: CASSQDRLADTYEQYF. In nucleotides, the CDR3 is TGTGCCAGCAGCCAAGATCGGCTAGCGGACACCTACGAGCAGTACTTC.

The CDR3 sequence is CASSIYRGRSQGTEAFF. The CDR3 region has the DNA TGTGCCAGTAGTATTTACAGGGGTCGGTCCCAGGGCACTGAAGCTTTCTTT. The V call is TRBV19, the J call TRBJ1-1; 7 bases are shared with TRBD1. After removal of 3 bases from V and 4 bases from J, the junction contained 14 bases not matched to a gene. In germline, CDR1 is LNHDA, CDR2 SQIVND (reference sequence). The CDR3 has 17 residues.

V is TRBV5-5 and J is TRBJ2-3; a weak D match, TRBD1 (6 bases). V was clipped by 4 bases and J by 0 bases, with 15 bases between them. Germline V gene data show CDR1 as SGHKS and CDR2 as YYEKEE (reference sequence). The CDR3 consists of 16 residues. CDR3 residues: CASSPGQILSTDTQYF. CDR3 coding DNA: TGTGCCAGCAGCCCAGGACAGATCCTTAGCACAGATACGCAGTATTTT.

J is TRBJ2-3 and V is TRBV9; D tentatively reads TRBD1 or TRBD2 (5 bases each). This CDR3 region has 19 residues. Per the germline V gene, CDR1 is SGDLS and CDR2 is YYNGEE. Deletions cut 1 base from V and 2 bases from J, with 23 bases between. The CDR3 coding sequence is TGTGCCAGCAGCGTATTTGGGACGCACTACACCGGATCCACAGATACGCAGTATTTT. Translated, it gives CASSVFGTHYTGSTDTQYF.

This rearrangement joins TRBV30 to TRBJ2-2; no clear D gene. This CDR3 spans 11 amino acids. The ends were cut back, 2 bases at V and 5 bases at J, with 3 bases in the middle. Germline V gene lookup returns CDR1 GTSNPN and CDR2 SVGIG (reference sequence). CDR3 bases: TGTGCCTGGAGTCGGACCGGGGAGCTGTTTTTT. Translation gives CAWSRTGELFF.

The V call is TRBV29-1, the J call TRBJ2-3; 7 bases align to TRBD1. CDR3 length: 13 amino acids. Trimming at V came to 7 bases and at J to 3 bases, leaving 7 bases not matched to a gene. Germline lookup yields CDR1 SQVTM and CDR2 ANQGSEA. The CDR3 DNA reads as TGCAGCGCTACAGGGGCAAGGACAGATACGCAGTATTTT. Translating it yields CSATGARTDTQYF.

The V gene is TRBV7-9, the J gene TRBJ1-2, with D uncertain. CDR3 length: 15 amino acids. Trimming left V 2 bases short and J 0 bases short, with 10 bases between. The germline gives CDR1 SEHNR, CDR2 FQNEAQ (reference sequence). The CDR3 coding sequence is TGTGCCAGCAGCTTATTTGGCGGTACTAACTATGGCTACACCTTC. Its translation: CASSLFGGTNYGYTF.

The rearrangement joins TRBV5-1 to TRBJ2-4; possible D gene TRBD2, 5 bases. V lost 0 bases and J lost 3, with 13 bases in between. Germline CDR1 is SGHRS and CDR2 is YFSETQ. CDR3 length: 16 residues. The CDR3 is CASSLEGSFHKNIQYF. In DNA form, the CDR3 reads TGCGCCAGCAGCTTGGAAGGGAGCTTCCACAAAAACATTCAGTACTTC.

The rearrangement uses TRBV5-8 and TRBJ1-6; D unclear. Germline V CDR1 and CDR2: SGHTS, YDEGEE. The CDR3 runs to 12 residues. Trimming shortened V by 5 bases and J by 8 bases, and 8 bases separated the two germline ends. CDR3 DNA: TGTGCCAGCAGTTGGAGCGATTCACCCCTCCACTTT. Protein sequence: CASSWSDSPLHF.

This clone was seen only a few times. This chain links TRBV24-1 with TRBJ2-1; 7 nucleotides match TRBD2. The CDR3 is 16 residues long. The ends lost 2 bases at V and 0 bases at J; junction bases unmatched: 3. Germline-derived CDR1 and CDR2 are KGHDR and SFDVKD. CDR3 amino acids: CATSDSLAHSYNEQFF. The CDR3 nucleotides are TGTGCCACCAGTGATTCACTAGCGCACTCCTACAATGAGCAGTTCTTC.

The gene calls are TRBV2 and TRBJ2-1, with D tentatively TRBD2 (5 bases). Looked up from germline, CDR1 is SNHLY and CDR2 is FYNNEI. The CDR3 is 15 amino acids. V was cut by 7 bases and J by 3 bases, with 16 bases left in between. The CDR3 DNA is TGTGCCAGCACATGGGAGAACCTCTTCTACAATGAGCAGTTCTTC. Protein: CASTWENLFYNEQFF. Drawing the rest from reference TRBV2 and TRBJ2-1, the complete variable domain is EPEVTQTPSHQVTQMGQEVILRCVPISNHLYFYWYRQILGQKVEFLVSFYNNEISEKSEIFDDQFSVERPDGSNFTLKIRSTKLEDSAMYFCASTWENLFYNEQFFGPGTRLTVL.

The chain joins TRBV5-1 to TRBJ2-7, with TRBD1 matching 10 bases. This CDR3 region has 14 residues. Trimming took 5 bases from V and 3 from J; bases not matched to a gene: 5. The germline CDR1 and CDR2 sequences are SGHRS and YFSETQ. CDR3 sequence: CASRGQGLSYEQYF. The CDR3 DNA reads as TGCGCCAGCAGGGGACAGGGGCTGAGCTACGAGCAGTACTTC.

The CDR3 sequence: CASSLVGLVTEAFF. DNA of the CDR3: TGTGCCAGCAGCTTAGTAGGTCTGGTCACTGAAGCTTTCTTT. The chain links TRBV7-8 to TRBJ1-1; D ambiguous. Germline CDR1 is SGHVS and CDR2 is FQNEAQ. The CDR3 totals 14 residues. Trimming removed 1 base at V and 4 bases at J, with 10 bases between.

The gene calls are TRBV19 and TRBJ1-4, with 7 bases fitting TRBD1. This CDR3 spans 16 amino acids. Per germline, CDR1 LNHDA and CDR2 SQIVND (reference sequence). The trim removed 5 bases at V and 4 bases at J, leaving 10 bases unmatched. The DNA for the CDR3 is TGTGCCAGTAGTGGGGGCCGGGACAGCCATAATGAAAAACTGTTTTTT. It yields the protein CASSGGRDSHNEKLFF.

V gene TRBV19 combines with J gene TRBJ1-5, with D unclear. CDR1 and CDR2 (germline): LNHDA, SQIVND (reference sequence). V was cut by 0 bases and J by 2 bases, with 11 bases left in between. The CDR3 has 16 amino acids. CDR3 protein: CASSIEGFLGNQPQHF. Written as DNA, the CDR3 is TGTGCCAGTAGTATAGAAGGGTTCCTCGGCAATCAGCCCCAGCATTTT.

The V and J genes are TRBV18 and TRBJ2-6; D is unresolved. This CDR3 is built from 15 residues. V dropped 5 bases and J dropped 1 base, with 9 bases sitting between them. Per the germline V gene, CDR1 is KGHSH and CDR2 is LQKENI. The CDR3 sequence is CASSGSASGANVLTF. DNA for the CDR3: TGTGCCAGCTCAGGTTCGGCTTCTGGGGCCAACGTCCTGACTTTC.

The chain employs TRBV24-1 and TRBJ1-5; 12 bases match TRBD1. The CDR3 has 18 amino acids. Unmatched junction bases numbered 8, after V lost 4 bases and J lost 2 bases. Germline V gene lookup returns CDR1 KGHDR and CDR2 SFDVKD. The CDR3 DNA is TGTGCCACCAGTGAGTCCGGGACAGGGGGCTGGGGCAATCAGCCCCAGCATTTT. It codes for CATSESGTGGWGNQPQHF.

The chain combines TRBV18 with TRBJ1-5; D uncertain. The CDR3 has 13 residues. CDR1 is KGHSH, CDR2 LQKENI, per germline. Trimming took off 6 bases at V and 6 bases at J, with 12 bases between the two ends. The CDR3 sequence is CASSFDSGQPQHF. For the CDR3, the DNA is TGTGCCAGCTCTTTCGACTCGGGTCAGCCCCAGCATTTT.

The chain is built from TRBV20-1 and TRBJ2-1, with D perhaps TRBD1 (5 bases). Looked up from germline, CDR1 is DFQATT and CDR2 is SNEGSKA (reference sequence). Trimming stripped 3 bases from V and 4 bases from J, with 13 bases between. The CDR3 contains 14 residues. As DNA, the CDR3 is TGCAGTGCTAGTCGGCGCCCAGGGTACAATGAGCAGTTCTTC. This translates into CSASRRPGYNEQFF.